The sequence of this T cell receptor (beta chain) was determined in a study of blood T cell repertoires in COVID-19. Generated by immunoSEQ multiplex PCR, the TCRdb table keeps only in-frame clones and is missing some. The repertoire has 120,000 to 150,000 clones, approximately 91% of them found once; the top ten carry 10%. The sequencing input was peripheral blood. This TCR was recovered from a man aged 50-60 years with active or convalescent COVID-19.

This CDR3 is CASGAVSEQYF. The CDR3 nucleotides read TGTGCCAGCGGCGCGGTGAGCGAGCAGTACTTC. V and J are TRBV2 and TRBJ2-7; D remains unclear. Germline CDR1 and CDR2: SNHLY and FYNNEI. The V end lost 8 bases, the J end lost 6 bases, and 11 bases lay between the germline ends. The CDR3 totals 11 residues.